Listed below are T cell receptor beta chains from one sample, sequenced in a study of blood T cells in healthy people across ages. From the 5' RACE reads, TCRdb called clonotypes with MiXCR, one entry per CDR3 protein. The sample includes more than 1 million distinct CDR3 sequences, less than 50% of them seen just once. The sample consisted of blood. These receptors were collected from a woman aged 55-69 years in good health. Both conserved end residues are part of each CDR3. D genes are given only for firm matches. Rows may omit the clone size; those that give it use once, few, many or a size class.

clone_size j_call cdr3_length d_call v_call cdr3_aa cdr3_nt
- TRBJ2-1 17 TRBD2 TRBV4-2 CASSQEGLASSYNEQFF TGTGCCAGCAGCCAAGAGGGACTAGCGTCCTCCTACAATGAGCAGTTCTTC
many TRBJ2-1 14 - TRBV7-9 CASRGSGSYNEQFF TGTGCCAGCCGGGGTAGCGGCTCCTACAATGAGCAGTTCTTC
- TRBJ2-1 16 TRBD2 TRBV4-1 CASSQRLAGVSNEQFF TGCGCCAGCAGCCAGAGACTAGCGGGAGTATCGAATGAGCAGTTCTTC
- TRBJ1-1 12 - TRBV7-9 CASSLPYTEAFF TGTGCCAGCAGCTTACCCTACACTGAAGCTTTCTTT
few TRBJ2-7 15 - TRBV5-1 CASSFGARSYNEQYF TGCGCCAGCAGCTTTGGGGCAAGGTCCTACAATGAGCAGTACTTC
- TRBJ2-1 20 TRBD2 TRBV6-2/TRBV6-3 CASSPQGSLAGTPNFNEQFF TGTGCCAGCAGTCCCCAGGGGTCCCTAGCGGGGACCCCAAATTTCAATGAGCAGTTCTTC
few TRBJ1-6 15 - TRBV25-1 CASSERAGYNSPLHF TGTGCCAGCAGTGAACGAGCAGGGTATAATTCACCCCTCCACTTT
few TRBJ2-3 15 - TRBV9 CASSVSTGGTDTQYF TGTGCCAGCAGCGTCTCGACAGGCGGCACAGATACGCAGTATTTT
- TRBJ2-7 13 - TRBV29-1 CSANLLGIYEQYF TGCAGCGCTAACTTGCTCGGGATCTACGAGCAGTACTTC
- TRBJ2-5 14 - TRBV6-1 CASSAYGIPETQYF TGTGCCAGCAGCGCATACGGAATCCCAGAGACCCAGTACTTC
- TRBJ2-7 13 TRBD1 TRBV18 CASSPNRGTEQYF TGTGCCAGCTCACCCAACAGGGGGACCGAGCAGTACTTC
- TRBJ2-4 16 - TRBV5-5 CASSKEVPENDNIQYF TGTGCCAGCAGCAAGGAGGTCCCCGAGAATGACAACATTCAGTACTTC
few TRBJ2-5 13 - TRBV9 CASSVGERMTQYF TGTGCCAGCAGCGTAGGGGAAAGGATGACCCAGTACTTC
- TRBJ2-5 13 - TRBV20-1 CSARVGGGETQYF TGCAGTGCTAGAGTAGGCGGCGGGGAGACCCAGTACTTC
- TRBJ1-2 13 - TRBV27 CASSTGGAGGYTF TGCGCCAGCAGTACCGGTGGGGCGGGTGGCTACACCTTC
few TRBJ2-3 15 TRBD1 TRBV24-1 CATSVGTGNSDTQYF TGTGCCACCAGTGTTGGGACAGGGAACTCAGATACGCAGTATTTT
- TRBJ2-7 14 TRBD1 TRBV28 CASRAGTGEWEQYF TGTGCCAGCAGAGCTGGGACAGGGGAGTGGGAGCAGTACTTC
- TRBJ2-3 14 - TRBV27 CASSRLTSTDTQYF TGTGCCAGTTCTAGGCTAACAAGCACAGATACGCAGTATTTT
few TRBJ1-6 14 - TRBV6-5 CASSYARGNSPLHF TGTGCCAGCAGTTATGCCCGGGGGAATTCACCCCTCCACTTT
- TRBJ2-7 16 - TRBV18 CASSPLSQGTWEAQYF TGTGCCAGCTCACCACTATCCCAGGGAACCTGGGAGGCCCAGTACTTC
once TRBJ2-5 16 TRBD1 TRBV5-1 CASSLGGQGGQETQYF TGCGCCAGCAGCTTGGGGGGACAGGGAGGCCAAGAGACCCAGTACTTC
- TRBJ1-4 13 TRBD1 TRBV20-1 CSAPGTGEEKLFF TGCAGTGCTCCCGGGACAGGGGAGGAAAAACTGTTTTTT
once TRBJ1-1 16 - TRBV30 CAWSVWGDPDNTEAFF TGTGCCTGGAGTGTCTGGGGGGATCCGGACAACACTGAAGCTTTCTTT
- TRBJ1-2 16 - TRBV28 CASSLPPPGAYYGYTF TGTGCCAGCAGTTTACCCCCCCCGGGGGCCTACTATGGCTACACCTTC
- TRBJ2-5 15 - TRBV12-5 CASGSWVGDQETQYF TGTGCTAGTGGTTCTTGGGTAGGGGACCAAGAGACCCAGTACTTC
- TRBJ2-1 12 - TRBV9 CASRSLDNEQFF TGTGCCAGCAGATCTCTCGATAATGAGCAGTTCTTC
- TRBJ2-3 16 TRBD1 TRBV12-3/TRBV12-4 CASSLGQGKNTDAQYF TGTGCCAGCAGTTTAGGACAGGGGAAGAACACAGATGCGCAGTATTTT
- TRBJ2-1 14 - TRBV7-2 CASSLRVRDHSQFF TGTGCCAGCAGCTTAAGGGTCCGTGACCATTCGCAGTTCTTC
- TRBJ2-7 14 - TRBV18 CASSSSGWSYEQYF TGTGCCAGCTCATCAAGCGGGTGGTCCTACGAGCAGTACTTC
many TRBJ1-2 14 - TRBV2 CASFRLIRGYGYTF TGTGCCAGCTTCAGACTGATAAGGGGCTATGGCTACACCTTC
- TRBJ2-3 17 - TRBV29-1 CSVEDGIQPGGTDTQYF TGCAGCGTTGAAGATGGGATTCAGCCAGGGGGCACAGATACGCAGTATTTT
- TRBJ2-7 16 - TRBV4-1 CASSQVGVTAFYEQYF TGCGCCAGCAGCCAAGTAGGTGTGACAGCTTTCTACGAGCAGTACTTC
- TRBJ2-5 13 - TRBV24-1 CATSDGVQETQYF TGTGCCACCAGTGATGGGGTACAAGAGACCCAGTACTTC
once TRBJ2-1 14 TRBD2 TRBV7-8 CASSFGGRYGEQFF TGTGCCAGCAGCTTCGGCGGGAGGTATGGTGAGCAGTTCTTC
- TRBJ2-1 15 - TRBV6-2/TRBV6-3 CASSSHSALYNEQFF TGTGCCAGCAGTTCCCACAGTGCCCTTTACAATGAGCAGTTCTTC
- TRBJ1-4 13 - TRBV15 CATCGKTNEKLFF TGTGCCACCTGCGGAAAAACTAATGAAAAACTGTTTTTT
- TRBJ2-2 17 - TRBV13 CASSAPNGDPRTGELFF TGTGCCAGCAGCGCCCCGAACGGGGACCCGAGAACCGGGGAGCTGTTTTTT
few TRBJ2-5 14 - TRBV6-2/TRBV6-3 CASSYPGLTAVQYF TGTGCCAGCAGTTACCCCGGGCTTACCGCGGTGCAGTACTTC
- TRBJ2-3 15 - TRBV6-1 CASSGDRTPRTTQYF TGTGCCAGCAGTGGAGACCGGACCCCACGGACTACGCAGTATTTT
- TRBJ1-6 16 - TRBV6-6 CASSYFSPSESSPLHF TGTGCCAGCAGTTACTTCTCCCCCTCGGAGAGCTCACCCCTCCACTTT
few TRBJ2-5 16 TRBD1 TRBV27 CASSLGTGEWRETQYF TGTGCCAGCAGTTTAGGGACAGGGGAGTGGAGAGAGACCCAGTACTTC
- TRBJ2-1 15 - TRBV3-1 CASSQVGGAPNEQFF TGTGCCAGCAGCCAAGTGGGGGGCGCCCCCAATGAGCAGTTCTTC
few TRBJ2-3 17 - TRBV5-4 CASSLERVIAHTDTQYF TGTGCCAGCAGCTTGGAGAGGGTAATAGCACACACAGATACGCAGTATTTT
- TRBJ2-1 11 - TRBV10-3 CAISGQAEQFF TGTGCCATCAGTGGACAGGCTGAGCAGTTCTTC
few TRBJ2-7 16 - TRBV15 CATSRDGHGGNHEQYF TGTGCCACCAGCAGAGATGGTCACGGGGGAAACCACGAGCAGTACTTC
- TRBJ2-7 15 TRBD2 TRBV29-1 CSVRSGVAGVYEQYF TGCAGCGTCCGAAGTGGGGTAGCGGGCGTCTACGAGCAGTACTTC
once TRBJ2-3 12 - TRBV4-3 CASSQTEGTQYF TGCGCCAGCAGCCAGACGGAGGGGACGCAGTATTTT